The 14 T cell receptor beta chains given below trace back to one sample, sequenced in a study of shared clonotypes between healthy human individuals (TCRdb year 2020). CD8 naive samples were obtained by positive selection for CCR7 among CD45RO-negative cells, yielding a CD45RA+CCR7+ population from which TemRA cells were excluded. Libraries were constructed by the immunoSEQ multiplex PCR assay. TCRdb provides this immuneACCESS table in a form limited to in-frame rearrangements. Some clones are lacking; in checked studies, under half of them reflect an unresolved V gene, and why the rest are absent is not known. The sample profile shows approximately 720,000 clones; approximately 90% of them were found once. The ten most abundant clones make up about a quarter of the sample. Material: naive CD8+ T cells sorted from blood. The sample's cell subset or site label, decoded: CD45RA+CCR7+. The receptors originated from a man aged 25 to 40 in good health.

The chain couples TRBV28 to TRBJ2-7, with 7 bases lining up with TRBD1. Germline V gene data show CDR1 as MDHEN and CDR2 as SYDVKM. CDR3 length equals 13 residues. The J segment lost 3 bases and the V segment lost 6 bases, leaving 5 bases of the junction unmatched. CDR3 coding DNA: TGTGCCAGCAGCCGGGACAGAAGCTACGAGCAGTACTTC. Translation: CASSRDRSYEQYF.

The chain links TRBV27 to TRBJ1-3; 8 bases are shared with TRBD1. V lost 6 bases and J lost 4; bases outside the gene matches: 8. The CDR3 has 15 amino acids. Germline CDR1 and CDR2: MNHEY and SMNVEV (reference sequence). CDR3 sequence reads: CASSLGQGVGNTIYF. CDR3 bases: TGTGCCAGCAGCCTCGGACAGGGCGTAGGAAACACCATATATTTT.

The chain links TRBV5-1 to TRBJ2-7, with TRBD1 as a possible D gene (5 bases). Deletions cut 3 bases from V and 0 bases from J, with 10 bases between. The germline CDR1 and CDR2 sequences are SGHRS and YFSETQ. This CDR3 is built from 14 residues. The CDR3 DNA reads as TGCGCCAGCAGCTACGACAGCCTCTCCTACGAGCAGTACTTC. Translating gives CASSYDSLSYEQYF.

The V gene is TRBV6-5, the J gene TRBJ2-3; D uncertain. V gave up 5 bases and J gave up 4 bases, with 7 bases separating them. The CDR3 is 12 amino acids. The germline gives CDR1 MNHEY, CDR2 SVGAGI. The CDR3 loop reads CASSRNADTQYF. The CDR3 nucleotides are TGTGCCAGCAGTCGCAATGCAGATACGCAGTATTTT.

This clone was detected only once. The chain joins TRBV4-3 to TRBJ2-7; TRBD1 is a possible D gene (5 bases). Trimming cost V 0 bases and J 3 bases, with 9 bases left between them. Germline CDR1 and CDR2: LGHNA and YSLEER. The CDR3 runs 14 residues. CDR3 in amino acids: CASSQDFQGYEQYF. The CDR3 DNA follows: TGCGCCAGCAGCCAAGATTTTCAGGGCTACGAGCAGTACTTC.

The rearrangement links TRBV5-6 to TRBJ2-5; D unresolved. The CDR3 runs to 14 residues. The ends were cut back, 2 bases at V and 5 bases at J, with 13 bases in the middle. The germline V gene has CDR1 SGHDT and CDR2 YYEEEE. The CDR3 sequence is CASSFIGPSETQYF. Here the CDR3 DNA reads TGTGCCAGCAGCTTCATTGGGCCCTCGGAGACCCAGTACTTC.

The chain couples TRBV28 to TRBJ1-3, with unresolved D. CDR1 is MDHEN and CDR2 is SYDVKM in the germline V gene. The CDR3 is made up of 15 amino acids. V was trimmed by 6 bases and J by 4 bases, leaving 16 bases between them. The CDR3 spells CASSRDLGSGNTIYF. The CDR3 coding sequence is TGTGCCAGCAGCAGAGACCTTGGTTCGGGAAACACCATATATTTT.

Only one count was recorded for this clone. The rearrangement links TRBV27 to TRBJ2-5, with D uncertain. The germline V gene has CDR1 MNHEY and CDR2 SMNVEV (reference sequence). This CDR3 comprises 16 residues. The V end was cut by 0 bases, the J end by 4 bases, with 15 bases between. The CDR3 nucleotides are TGTGCCAGCAGTTTATCCGGTCAGCTCTACTTAGAGACCCAGTACTTC. Translation: CASSLSGQLYLETQYF.

V usage is TRBV11-2 and J usage is TRBJ2-5, with D unresolved. V was trimmed by 1 base and J by 2 bases, leaving 5 bases between them. CDR1 is SGHAT, CDR2 FQNNGV, per germline. This CDR3 has 13 amino acids. The CDR3, as DNA: TGTGCCAGCAGCTTAGTAGTGCAAGAGACCCAGTACTTC. This encodes CASSLVVQETQYF.

The gene calls are TRBV27 and TRBJ2-1; 13 bases are shared with TRBD2. With 9 bases clipped from V and 7 bases from J, the junction kept 6 bases outside the gene matches. The CDR3 is 14 amino acids. CDR1 is MNHEY, CDR2 SMNVEV, per germline (reference sequence). The CDR3 sequence: CASQGLAGLNEQFF. Here the CDR3 DNA reads TGTGCCAGTCAGGGACTAGCGGGATTGAATGAGCAGTTCTTC.

V and J are TRBV28 and TRBJ2-5, with TRBD2 matching over 10 bases. CDR3 length: 16 residues. V lost 4 bases and J lost 1; bases outside the gene matches: 6. Germline CDR1 and CDR2: MDHEN and SYDVKM. CDR3 DNA: TGTGCCAGCAGTTCCGGACTAGCGGACGCCCAAGAGACCCAGTACTTC. Its translation: CASSSGLADAQETQYF. Full variable domain (outside the CDR3, taken from reference TRBV28 and TRBJ2-5): DVKVTQSSRYLVKRTGEKVFLECVQDMDHENMFWYRQDPGLGLRLIYFSYDVKMKEKGDIPEGYSVSREKKERFSLILESASTNQTSMYLCASSSGLADAQETQYFGPGTRLLVL.

The chain links TRBV11-2 to TRBJ2-7, with 7 nucleotides matching TRBD2. Losses at the gene ends were 5 bases for V and 4 bases for J; bases not matched to a gene: 5. Germline V gene data show CDR1 as SGHAT and CDR2 as FQNNGV. CDR3 size: 13 residues. The CDR3: CASSQGLVYEQYF. The CDR3 DNA follows: TGTGCCAGCAGCCAAGGACTAGTTTACGAGCAGTACTTC.

J is TRBJ2-5 and V is TRBV2; 8 bases align to TRBD2. Germline V gene lookup returns CDR1 SNHLY and CDR2 FYNNEI. The CDR3 is made up of 16 amino acids. The V and J ends lost 6 bases and 5 bases, in that order; junction bases with no gene match: 14. The DNA of the CDR3 is TGTGCCAGCAGCCTAATTACCCCCTCGGGGGGGGAGACCCAGTACTTC. Translation gives CASSLITPSGGETQYF. The whole variable domain, filled in from reference TRBV2 and TRBJ2-5, reads EPEVTQTPSHQVTQMGQEVILRCVPISNHLYFYWYRQILGQKVEFLVSFYNNEISEKSEIFDDQFSVERPDGSNFTLKIRSTKLEDSAMYFCASSLITPSGGETQYFGPGTRLLVL.

The J gene is TRBJ2-1, the V gene TRBV27; weak D call: TRBD2 (6 bases). V was cut by 3 bases and J by 5 bases, with 11 bases left in between. CDR3 length: 14 residues. CDR1 and CDR2 from the germline V gene are MNHEY and SMNVEV (reference sequence). CDR3 in DNA: TGTGCCAGCAGTTTGCGGGAACAAAACAATGAGCAGTTCTTC. Protein product: CASSLREQNNEQFF.